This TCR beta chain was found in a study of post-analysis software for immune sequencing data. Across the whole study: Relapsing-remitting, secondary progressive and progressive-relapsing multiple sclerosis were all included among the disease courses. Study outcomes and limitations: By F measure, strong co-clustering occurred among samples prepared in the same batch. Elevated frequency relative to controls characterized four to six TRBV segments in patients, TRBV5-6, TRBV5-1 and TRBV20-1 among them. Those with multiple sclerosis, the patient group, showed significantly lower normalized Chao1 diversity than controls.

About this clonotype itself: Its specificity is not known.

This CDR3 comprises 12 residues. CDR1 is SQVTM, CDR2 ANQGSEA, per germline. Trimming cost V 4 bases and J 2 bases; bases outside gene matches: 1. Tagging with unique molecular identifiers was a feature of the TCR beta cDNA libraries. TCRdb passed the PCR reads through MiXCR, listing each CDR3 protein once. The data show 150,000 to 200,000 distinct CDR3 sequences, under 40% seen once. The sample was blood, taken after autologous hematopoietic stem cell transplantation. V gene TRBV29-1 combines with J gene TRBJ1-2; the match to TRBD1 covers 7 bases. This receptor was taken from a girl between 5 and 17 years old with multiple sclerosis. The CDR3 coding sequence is TGCAGCGTTGGAGGGGGCAACTATGGCTACACCTTC. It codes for CSVGGGNYGYTF.